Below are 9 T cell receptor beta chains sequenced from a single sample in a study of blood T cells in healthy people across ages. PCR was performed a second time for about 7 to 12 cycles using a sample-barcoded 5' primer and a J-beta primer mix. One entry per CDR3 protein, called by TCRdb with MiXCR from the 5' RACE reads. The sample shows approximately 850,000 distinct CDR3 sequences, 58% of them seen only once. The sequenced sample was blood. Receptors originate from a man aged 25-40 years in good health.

CDR3 coding DNA: TGTGCCAGCCGGACGGCCACTAGCACAGATACGCAGTATTTT. Translating it yields CASRTATSTDTQYF. The V call is TRBV6-6, the J call TRBJ2-3; D remains ambiguous. V was shortened by 8 bases and J by 0 bases, with 12 bases between the two germline ends. CDR1 and CDR2 from the germline V gene are MNHNY and SVGAGI (reference sequence). This CDR3 is built from 14 residues.

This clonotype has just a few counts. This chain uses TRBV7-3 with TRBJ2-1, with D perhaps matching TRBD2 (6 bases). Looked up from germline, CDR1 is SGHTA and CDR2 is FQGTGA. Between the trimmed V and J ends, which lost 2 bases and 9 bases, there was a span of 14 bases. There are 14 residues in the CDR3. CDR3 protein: CASSLGGGAGEQFF. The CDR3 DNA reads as TGTGCCAGCAGCTTAGGCGGAGGGGCGGGTGAGCAGTTCTTC.

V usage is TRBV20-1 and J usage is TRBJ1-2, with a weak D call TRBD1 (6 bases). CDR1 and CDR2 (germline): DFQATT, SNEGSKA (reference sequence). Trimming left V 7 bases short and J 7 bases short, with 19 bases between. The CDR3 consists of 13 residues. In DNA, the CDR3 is TGCAGTGGGGGGGGCCGCGGGTCCCTTGGCTACACCTTC. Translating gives CSGGGRGSLGYTF.

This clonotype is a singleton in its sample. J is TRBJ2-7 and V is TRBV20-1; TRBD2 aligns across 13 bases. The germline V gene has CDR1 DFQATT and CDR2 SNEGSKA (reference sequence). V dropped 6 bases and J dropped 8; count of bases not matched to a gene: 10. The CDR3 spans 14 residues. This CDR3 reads CSAGTSGTISKQYF. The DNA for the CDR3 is TGCAGTGCCGGGACTAGCGGGACGATAAGCAAGCAGTACTTC.

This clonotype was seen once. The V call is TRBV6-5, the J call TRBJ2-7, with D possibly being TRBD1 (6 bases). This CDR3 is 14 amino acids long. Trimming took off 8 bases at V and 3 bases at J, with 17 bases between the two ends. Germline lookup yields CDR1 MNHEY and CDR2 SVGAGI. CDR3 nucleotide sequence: TGTGCCAGCGTTCCCCACAGGGTAGACTACGAGCAGTACTTC. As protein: CASVPHRVDYEQYF.

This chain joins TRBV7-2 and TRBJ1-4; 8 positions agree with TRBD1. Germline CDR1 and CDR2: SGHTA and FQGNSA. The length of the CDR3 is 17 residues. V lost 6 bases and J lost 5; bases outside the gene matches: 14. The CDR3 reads CASSTGGGQGINEKLFF. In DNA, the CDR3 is TGTGCCAGCAGTACAGGGGGTGGCCAGGGGATAAATGAAAAACTGTTTTTT.

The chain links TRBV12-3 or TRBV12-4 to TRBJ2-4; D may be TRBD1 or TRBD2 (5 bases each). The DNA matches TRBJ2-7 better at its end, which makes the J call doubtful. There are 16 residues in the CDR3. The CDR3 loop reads CASSWGWGRLNYEQYF. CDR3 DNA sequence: TGTGCCAGCAGTTGGGGGTGGGGTAGGTTGAACTACGAGCAGTACTTC.

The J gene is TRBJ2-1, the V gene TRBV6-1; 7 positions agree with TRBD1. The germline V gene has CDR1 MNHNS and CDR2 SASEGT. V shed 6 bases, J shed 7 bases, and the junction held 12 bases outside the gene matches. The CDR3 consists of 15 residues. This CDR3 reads CASSEPGQFSNEQFF. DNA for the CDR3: TGTGCCAGCAGCGAACCGGGACAGTTCTCTAATGAGCAGTTCTTC.

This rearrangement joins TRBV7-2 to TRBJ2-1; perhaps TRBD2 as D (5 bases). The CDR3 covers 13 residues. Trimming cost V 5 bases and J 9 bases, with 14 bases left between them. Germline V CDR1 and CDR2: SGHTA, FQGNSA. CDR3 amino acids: CASSLTRGGEQFF. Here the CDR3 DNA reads TGTGCCAGCAGCCTCACCCGGGGTGGTGAGCAGTTCTTC.